This passage covers 15 T cell receptor beta chains from one sample sequenced in a study of blood T cell repertoires in COVID-19 (dated by TCRdb to the early 2020s). Library method: the immunoSEQ multiplex PCR assay. The table was pulled from immuneACCESS by TCRdb, which kept in-frame rearrangements only. Such tables lose some clones; where checked, under half of the loss comes from unresolved V genes, and the rest has no known cause. Across this sample there are over 250,000 clones, with 89% seen only once. The ten largest account for around 2% of the sample. Sequencing was done on a sample of peripheral blood. The receptors here all came from a man aged 50-59 years with acute or convalescent COVID-19.

The chain recombines TRBV13 with TRBJ1-4; 7 bases line up with TRBD1. The CDR3 covers 14 residues. Losses at the gene ends were 4 bases for V and 8 bases for J; bases not matched to a gene: 7. Germline-derived CDR1 and CDR2 are PRHDT and FYEKMQ (reference sequence). The CDR3 sequence: CASSSKGAGEKLFF. The CDR3 nucleotides are TGTGCCAGCAGCTCAAAGGGGGCTGGAGAAAAACTGTTTTTT.

The V gene is TRBV15, the J gene TRBJ1-5; D is unclear. This CDR3 has 11 residues. In germline, CDR1 is LNHNV, CDR2 YYDKDF (reference sequence). V was clipped by 4 bases and J by 9 bases, with 7 bases between them. The CDR3 is CATSTEGPQHF. For the CDR3, the DNA is TGTGCCACCAGCACCGAGGGGCCCCAGCATTTT.

This clone turned up a few times. The V call is TRBV30, the J call TRBJ1-4; TRBD1 matches at 7 bases. The V segment lost 4 bases and the J segment 8 bases; nucleotides outside the gene matches: 7. The CDR3 loop spans 13 amino acids. Germline V CDR1 and CDR2: GTSNPN, SVGIG (reference sequence). The CDR3 bases are TGTGCCTGGAAGACAGGGCCGGGGGAAAAACTGTTTTTT. Translating it yields CAWKTGPGEKLFF.

V usage is TRBV2 and J usage is TRBJ2-3; TRBD2 matches at 9 bases. The CDR3 length is 14 residues. Germline CDR1 SNHLY, CDR2 FYNNEI. Unmatched junction bases numbered 5, after V lost 7 bases and J lost 3 bases. CDR3 residues: CASNLAGKTDTQYF. In nucleotides, the CDR3 is TGTGCCAGCAACCTAGCGGGGAAGACAGATACGCAGTATTTT.

V usage is TRBV7-3 and J usage is TRBJ1-3; perhaps TRBD1 as D (5 bases). Looked up from germline, CDR1 is SGHTA and CDR2 is FQGTGA. This CDR3 spans 13 amino acids. V shed 6 bases and J shed 4 bases, with 10 bases lying between them. CDR3: CASSSGYGNTIYF. CDR3 DNA sequence: TGTGCCAGCAGTTCAGGGTACGGAAACACCATATATTTT.

The chain recombines TRBV7-6 with TRBJ1-6; no firm D call. The length of the CDR3 is 15 residues. Germline V gene data show CDR1 as SGHVS and CDR2 as FNYEAQ. V gave up 1 base and J gave up 9 bases, with 13 bases separating them. CDR3 region: CASSLGGVVGSPLHF. The CDR3, as DNA: TGTGCCAGCAGCTTAGGGGGAGTAGTCGGTTCACCCCTCCACTTT.

The V gene is TRBV30, the J gene TRBJ1-1, with 11 positions matching TRBD1. Germline V gene data show CDR1 as GTSNPN and CDR2 as SVGIG (reference sequence). CDR3 length: 14 residues. J lost 10 bases, V lost 3 bases, and 10 bases had no gene match. The CDR3 sequence: CAWRVDRGLLRAFF. The CDR3 coding sequence is TGTGCCTGGAGGGTGGACAGGGGGCTTTTGCGAGCTTTCTTT. The variable domain in full, completed from reference TRBV30 and TRBJ1-1, reads SQTIHQWPATLVQPVGSPLSLECTVEGTSNPNLYWYRQAAGRGLQLLFYSVGIGQISSEVPQNLSASRPQDRQFILSSKKLLLSDSGFYLCAWRVDRGLLRAFFGQGTRLTVV.

The gene calls are TRBV30 and TRBJ1-4; D remains unclear. This CDR3 contains 15 residues. Germline-derived CDR1 and CDR2 are GTSNPN and SVGIG (reference sequence). V was pared by 0 bases and J by 7 bases, with 15 bases between. The CDR3, as DNA: TGTGCCTGGAGTGTACGCACAGCTGCCATTGAAAAACTGTTTTTT. It encodes CAWSVRTAAIEKLFF.

V and J are TRBV30 and TRBJ2-2, with D maybe TRBD1 (6 bases). Germline V gives CDR1 GTSNPN, CDR2 SVGIG (reference sequence). This CDR3 comprises 16 residues. Trimming removed 0 bases at V and 5 bases at J, with 16 bases between. The chain's CDR3 is CAWSVPRTASTGELFF. The CDR3 nucleotides are TGTGCCTGGAGTGTACCCCGGACAGCCTCGACCGGGGAGCTGTTTTTT.

This clone has just a few counts. The rearrangement joins TRBV12-3 or TRBV12-4 to TRBJ1-1; D gene unclear. V was shortened by 4 bases and J by 4 bases, with 4 bases between the two germline ends. This CDR3 contains 11 residues. CDR3 in DNA: TGTGCCAGCAGTTCTATCACTGAAGCTTTCTTT. It specifies CASSSITEAFF.

This clone was detected only a few times. The J gene is TRBJ2-2, the V gene TRBV11-2; TRBD2 matches 11 bases. This CDR3 comprises 19 residues. CDR1 and CDR2 (germline): SGHAT, FQNNGV. Unmatched junction bases numbered 11, after V lost 5 bases and J lost 0 bases. In DNA form, the CDR3 reads TGTGCCAGCAGCCGGGTGTCACTAGCGGGGGATACGAACACCGGGGAGCTGTTTTTT. The encoded protein is CASSRVSLAGDTNTGELFF.

The DNA for the CDR3 is TGTGCCAGCTCACCATCGGGTGGGACAGGGACCTACGAGCAGTACTTC. It codes for CASSPSGGTGTYEQYF. The chain combines TRBV18 with TRBJ2-7, with TRBD1 matching 9 bases. CDR1 is KGHSH and CDR2 is LQKENI in the germline V gene. The V and J ends lost 2 bases and 2 bases, in that order; junction bases with no gene match: 7. This CDR3 region has 16 residues.

The chain links TRBV7-6 to TRBJ1-5, with D possibly matching TRBD1 (5 bases). Germline assignment: CDR1 SGHVS and CDR2 FNYEAQ. Trimming left V 5 bases short and J 4 bases short, with 9 bases between. The CDR3 runs 13 residues. CDR3 protein: CASSTDRNQPQHF. DNA of the CDR3: TGTGCCAGCAGCACCGACAGAAATCAGCCCCAGCATTTT.

Comments on this clone: Other DNA sequences in this specimen translate into the identical CDR3. V is TRBV19 and J is TRBJ1-5, with D unresolved. Per germline, CDR1 LNHDA and CDR2 SQIVND (reference sequence). The CDR3 extends over 13 amino acids. Trimming removed 5 bases from V and 6 bases from J, with 11 bases in between. The CDR3 bases are TGTGCCAGTAGTGAGGGAGTGGGTCAGCCCCAGCATTTT. Protein sequence: CASSEGVGQPQHF. The complete variable domain, with remaining parts taken from reference TRBV19 and TRBJ1-5, reads DGGITQSPKYLFRKEGQNVTLSCEQNLNHDAMYWYRQDPGQGLRLIYYSQIVNDFQKGDIAEGYSVSREKKESFPLTVTSAQKNPTAFYLCASSEGVGQPQHFGDGTRLSIL.

The chain couples TRBV7-9 to TRBJ2-5, with 9 bases matching TRBD1. Germline CDR1 is SEHNR and CDR2 is FQNEAQ (reference sequence). V was pared by 4 bases and J by 3 bases, with 9 bases of the junction left unmatched. CDR3 length equals 16 residues. DNA for the CDR3: TGTGCCAGCAGCTCGTGGGACAGGGTAGAAGAAGAGACCCAGTACTTC. Translation: CASSSWDRVEEETQYF.